The source of this TCR beta chain is a study of blood T cells in healthy people across ages (dated by TCRdb to the mid-2010s). Turning to the overall study: Template switching captured roughly one uniquely barcoded TCR beta cDNA molecule per two T cells in model experiments. Using deep sequencing normalized with unique cDNA molecular identifiers, the study measured how TCR beta repertoire diversity changes with age. To avoid experimental bias, donors of different ages were randomly spread across the sequencing lanes. Using the same blood draw, the study looked at two additional independent replicas of 1 million unique cDNA reads for two donors, one aged 18 to 30 and the other aged 80 or older. Donors were grouped into four age groups: young (average 16 years), middle-aged (39), aged (approximately 58) and long-lived (over 80).

The library was obtained by 5' RACE. This sample was sequenced with an Illumina HiSeq 2500. A second PCR of about 6 to 11 cycles was run with a J-beta primer mix and a sample-barcoded 5' primer. A unique molecular identifier was introduced onto each TCR beta cDNA molecule by a template-switch 5' adaptor carrying 12 random nucleotides. Each sample yielded at least 2.5 million CDR3-containing paired-end reads. All of the RNA was converted into first-strand cDNA using the Mint cDNA synthesis kit, with a TRBC-specific oligonucleotide serving as the primer. All cDNA was treated with uracil-DNA glycosylase and then went through a first 18-cycle PCR with the universal primers M1SS and BC2_uni_R. As for the authors' bioinformatics: For normalization, 1 million high-quality reads were randomly selected from each sample, with every read carrying a distinct molecular identifier. Instead of being binned into consensus sequences, reads with shared molecular identifiers were discarded. CDR3 identification, clonotype clustering and error correction used MiTCR with a Q25 quality threshold and the strictest error-elimination algorithm. A nonparametric unseen species model with Euler transformation was used to estimate lower-bound total TCR beta diversity. TCRdb reprocessed the public reads (quality trimming at Q25 with fastp, clone calling with MiXCR) and kept in-frame beta chains. All rows with the same CDR3 protein become a single entry with the most common DNA and genes. TCRdb's processing, not the authors' own work, is the source of the V and J calls. The sample has 650,000 to 1,000,000 distinct CDR3 sequences on record, under 40% of them singletons. The ten largest clones represent over 10% of the sample.

The donors were some 39 Caucasian individuals from Russia, aged 6 to 90 years, who were systemically healthy. Each donor gave approximately 9.4 milliliters of peripheral blood, drawn into EDTA-treated Vacutainer tubes. PBMCs were isolated by Ficoll-Paque density-gradient centrifugation, with at least 7 million obtained per sample. Total RNA, at least 6 micrograms per sample, was extracted from PBMCs with Trizol reagent. For every donor, flow cytometry on a PBMC aliquot measured the percentage of naive CD45RAhigh/CD27high T cells. Overall study results and their limits: Because donor CMV infection status was unknown, age-related changes in expanded clonotypes were potentially confounded. Since profiling was done on bulk unsorted PBMCs, naive and antigen-experienced compartments could not be conclusively compared. As age increased, observed TCR beta diversity per million T cells dropped in a roughly linear way, and a significant reduction was already evident by age roughly 40. Total diversity estimates from one million sequenced T cells were considered lower bounds and underestimates. Compared with the aged group, more naive CD4+ T cells, fewer expanded clones and increased TCR diversity were shown by the long-lived group, suggesting age selection. Observed TCR beta diversity correlated strongly with the percentage of naive T cells measured by flow cytometry.

CDR1 and CDR2, looked up from the germline V gene (reference sequence), are LGHDT and YNNKEL. From its cysteine to its phenylalanine, the CDR3 spans 14 amino acids. Only the CDR3 DNA stays, 42 bases, in frame from base 1. The V end gives up 8 bases and the J end 3 bases, leaving 5 bases in the junction not matched to a gene. With regard to this clonotype: It lacks a known antigen. Base quality data are lacking; no much larger clone is found one base away.

The rearranged chain carries TRBV3-1 and TRBJ1-3, and TRBD1 aligns with 9 junction nucleotides. The source of this sequence is a man between 18 and 35 years old in good health. Sequenced: blood. The CDR3 amino acid sequence is: CASGTGGGGNTIYF. The nucleotide sequence is TGTGCCAGCGGAACAGGGGGCGGTGGAAACACCATATATTTT. The CDR3, completed at both ends by the reference TRBV3-1 and TRBJ1-3 genes, gives the full variable domain DTAVSQTPKYLVTQMGNDKSIKCEQNLGHDTMYWYKQDSKKFLKIMFSYNNKELIINETVPNRFSPKSPDKAHLNLHINSLELGDSAVYFCASGTGGGGNTIYFGEGSWLTVV.